Included here is one T cell receptor (beta chain) sequence, with context. Its antigen is unknown. The entry originates in a study of cytomegalovirus exposure and HLA in healthy donors. At the level of the study: Among around 180 million T cells, an earlier analysis found 120 million or so unique TCR beta sequences.

60 Vbeta and 13 Jbeta primers were used in PCR. Some clones are missing from TCRdb's copy, which holds only in-frame ones; the method was immunoSEQ multiplex PCR. Counted here are approximately 94,000 clones, approximately 80% occurring once; the ten biggest clones make up 5% to 5.5%. V gave up 4 bases and J gave up 8 bases, with 17 bases separating them. The CDR3 spans 14 residues. In germline, CDR1 is MGHRA, CDR2 YSYEKL. Study-wide results and caveats: A later analysis showed HLA-associated TCR beta chains outstripping equally common others in clonal expansion. When analyzed later, the rates of TCR association showed variation by HLA locus, with DRB1 the most and HLA-C the fewest. As was reported, the classifier diagnosed cytomegalovirus status with high specificity and sensitivity.

Sequenced sample: PBMCs. The TCR sequence derives from a man aged 25 to 40 in good health and CMV-seropositive. The chain joins TRBV4-1 to TRBJ1-1; tentatively, D is TRBD1 (6 bases). The CDR3 bases are TGCGCCAGCAGCCGCAGACAGGCCCCCGAGGAAGCTTTCTTT. It codes for CASSRRQAPEEAFF.